This T cell receptor beta chain was profiled in a study of identical twins. Study-wide results and caveats: Compared with models, monozygotic twins showed more out-of-frame TCR alpha sharing. Invariant T cells like MAIT and iNKT could partly confound the zero-insertion analyses.

About this clonotype: The antigen remains undetermined.

TCRdb called the 5' RACE reads again in MiXCR, with one record for every CDR3 protein. The table includes under 450,000 distinct CDR3 sequences, roughly 18% detected once. The CDR3 runs 14 residues. Germline V gene sequence: CDR1 MDHEN, CDR2 SYDVKM. The ends lost 2 bases at V and 5 bases at J; junction bases unmatched: 2. V and J are TRBV28 and TRBJ2-1, with 8 bases lining up with TRBD2. The sequencing sample was made of naive T cells sorted from blood. The TCR sequence derives from a man in his fifties or sixties in good health. The CDR3 is CASSLSGSNNEQFF. In nucleotides, the CDR3 is TGTGCCAGCAGTTTAAGCGGGAGTAACAATGAGCAGTTCTTC. Looking up the rest from reference TRBV28 and TRBJ2-1 gives the full variable domain: DVKVTQSSRYLVKRTGEKVFLECVQDMDHENMFWYRQDPGLGLRLIYFSYDVKMKEKGDIPEGYSVSREKKERFSLILESASTNQTSMYLCASSLSGSNNEQFFGPGTRLTVL.